Included here is one TCR beta chain sequence, with context. Its antigen is currently unknown. V lost 5 bases and J 1 base, leaving 17 bases between the germline ends. CDR1 is DFQATT and CDR2 is SNEGSKA in the germline V gene (reference sequence). CDR3 length: 16 amino acids. Everyone who donated was a healthy Caucasian. This sample is part of a study of identical twins. Findings of the study overall: Cord blood's abundant beta clonotypes had fewer insertions, unlike memory repertoires.

TCRdb recomputed calls from the 5' RACE reads with MiXCR, one row per CDR3 protein. The sample gives 350,000 to 450,000 distinct CDR3 sequences, roughly 20% of which show up once; around 10% is in the top ten. This receptor was identified in a man in his fifties in good health. The chain links TRBV20-1 to TRBJ2-2; weak D call: TRBD1 (7 bases). The sample comprised naive T cells sorted from blood. Here the CDR3 reads CSAVDRGTVNTGELFF. DNA for the CDR3: TGCAGTGCTGTTGACCGCGGGACAGTGAACACCGGGGAGCTGTTTTTT.